This TCR beta chain was sequenced for a study of blood T cell repertoires in COVID-19. Across the study: Sites across the United States, Italy and Spain contributed samples from acute and convalescent COVID-19. Sources were T cells, B-cell-depleted T cells, or PBMCs; the material itself was cDNA or gDNA.

Original processing notes: How many nucleated cells were present was estimated from reference gene primer amplification. The assay was immunoSEQ multiplex PCR, and TCRdb's table has in-frame clones only and misses some. The V and J calls and the clone size are those of that table, but D and trimming were determined from the DNA. The sample records just under 50,000 clones, about nine tenths being singletons. Germline V CDR1 and CDR2: SGDLS, YYNGEE. The CDR3 covers 13 residues. Trimming took 3 bases from V and 6 from J, leaving 11 bases between them. The chain uses TRBV9 and TRBJ2-3; D not certain. This TCR was sampled from a human donor in a cohort sampled during active COVID-19. Sequencing input: peripheral blood. This CDR3 is CASSERPEDTQYF. The CDR3 coding sequence is TGTGCCAGCAGCGAACGACCGGAGGATACGCAGTATTTT.